This T cell receptor beta chain was recovered during a study of T cells in Graves' hyperthyroidism and ophthalmopathy. Broader study findings: A model using 13 V-J features told ophthalmopathy apart from stable hyperthyroidism. Most thyroid clonotypes that were expanded above 0.001 also turned up in blood.

Trimming took 3 bases from V and 6 from J; bases not matched to a gene: 5. CDR1 is ENHRY and CDR2 is SYGVKD in the germline V gene. The CDR3 runs to 15 residues. Ophthalmopathy cases met thresholds of Clinical Activity Score at least 3, NOSPECS grade at least 4 and duration under 3 months. Investigators excluded patients with uncontrolled infection, other autoimmune disease, pregnancy or lactation. Using RNA transcripts as the source, TCR beta CDR3 regions were amplified. The primer set for the first-round RT-PCR of the TCR CDR3 was HTBI. TCRdb redid the calling of the multiplex PCR reads with MiXCR, one entry per CDR3 protein. The data show 200,000 to 300,000 distinct CDR3 sequences, roughly a quarter seen once. This clonotype has a count of ten or more. Its antigen is unknown.

The V and J genes are TRBV10-3 and TRBJ1-3, with 10 positions matching TRBD1. The source of this sequence is a woman in her 40s with Graves' ophthalmopathy. The sample comprised blood. For the CDR3, the DNA is TGTGCCATCAGTGATGGGACAGGGGCGAAAAACACCATATATTTT. The encoded protein is CAISDGTGAKNTIYF.